This TCR beta chain came from a study of cytomegalovirus exposure and HLA in healthy donors. The PCR employed 60 Vbeta primers together with 13 Jbeta primers. Here immunoSEQ multiplex PCR was the method, and the copy in TCRdb shows in-frame clones only, minus some. Among about 160,000 clones listed, roughly 65% were seen once. The junction had 12 bases not matched to a gene; V was cut back by 2 bases and J by 8 bases. In germline, CDR1 is SGHRS, CDR2 YFSETQ. The CDR3 spans 17 residues. The sequence came from a woman younger than 30 in good health and CMV-seropositive. Source material: PBMCs. The chain couples TRBV5-1 to TRBJ1-6, with 8 nucleotides matching TRBD1. The chain's CDR3 is CASSFSFRQGSYSPLHF. The CDR3 DNA is TGCGCCAGCAGCTTCTCCTTCCGACAGGGGTCTTATTCACCCCTCCACTTT.